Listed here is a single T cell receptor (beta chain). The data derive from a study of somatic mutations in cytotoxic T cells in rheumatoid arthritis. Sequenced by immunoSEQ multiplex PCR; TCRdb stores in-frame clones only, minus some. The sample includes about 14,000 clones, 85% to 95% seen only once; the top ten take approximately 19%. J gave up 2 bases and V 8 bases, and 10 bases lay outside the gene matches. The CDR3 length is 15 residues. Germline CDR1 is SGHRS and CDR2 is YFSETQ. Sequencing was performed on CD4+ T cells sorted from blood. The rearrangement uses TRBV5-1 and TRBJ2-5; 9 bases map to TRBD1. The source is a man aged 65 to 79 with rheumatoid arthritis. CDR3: CASTYGTGYQETQYF. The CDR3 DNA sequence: TGCGCCAGTACCTACGGGACAGGGTATCAAGAGACCCAGTACTTC.